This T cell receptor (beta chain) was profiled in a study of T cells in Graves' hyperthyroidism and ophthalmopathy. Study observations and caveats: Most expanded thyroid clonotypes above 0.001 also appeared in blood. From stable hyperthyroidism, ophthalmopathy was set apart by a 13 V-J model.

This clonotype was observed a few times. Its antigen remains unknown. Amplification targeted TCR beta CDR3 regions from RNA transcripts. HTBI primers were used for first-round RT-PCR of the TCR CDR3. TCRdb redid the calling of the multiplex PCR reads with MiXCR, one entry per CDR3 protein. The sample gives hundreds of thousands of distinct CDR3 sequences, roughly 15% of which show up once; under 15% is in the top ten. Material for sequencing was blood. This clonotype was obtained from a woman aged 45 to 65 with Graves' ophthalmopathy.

The CDR3 loop reads CSASLAGGILAKNIQYF. The CDR3, as DNA: TGCAGTGCTAGTCTAGCGGGAGGAATTCTAGCCAAAAACATTCAGTACTTC. The rearrangement uses TRBV20-1 and TRBJ2-4; 11 nucleotides line up with TRBD2. Germline CDR1 DFQATT, CDR2 SNEGSKA (reference sequence). Losses at the gene ends were 3 bases for V and 0 bases for J; bases not matched to a gene: 7. This CDR3 spans 17 amino acids.